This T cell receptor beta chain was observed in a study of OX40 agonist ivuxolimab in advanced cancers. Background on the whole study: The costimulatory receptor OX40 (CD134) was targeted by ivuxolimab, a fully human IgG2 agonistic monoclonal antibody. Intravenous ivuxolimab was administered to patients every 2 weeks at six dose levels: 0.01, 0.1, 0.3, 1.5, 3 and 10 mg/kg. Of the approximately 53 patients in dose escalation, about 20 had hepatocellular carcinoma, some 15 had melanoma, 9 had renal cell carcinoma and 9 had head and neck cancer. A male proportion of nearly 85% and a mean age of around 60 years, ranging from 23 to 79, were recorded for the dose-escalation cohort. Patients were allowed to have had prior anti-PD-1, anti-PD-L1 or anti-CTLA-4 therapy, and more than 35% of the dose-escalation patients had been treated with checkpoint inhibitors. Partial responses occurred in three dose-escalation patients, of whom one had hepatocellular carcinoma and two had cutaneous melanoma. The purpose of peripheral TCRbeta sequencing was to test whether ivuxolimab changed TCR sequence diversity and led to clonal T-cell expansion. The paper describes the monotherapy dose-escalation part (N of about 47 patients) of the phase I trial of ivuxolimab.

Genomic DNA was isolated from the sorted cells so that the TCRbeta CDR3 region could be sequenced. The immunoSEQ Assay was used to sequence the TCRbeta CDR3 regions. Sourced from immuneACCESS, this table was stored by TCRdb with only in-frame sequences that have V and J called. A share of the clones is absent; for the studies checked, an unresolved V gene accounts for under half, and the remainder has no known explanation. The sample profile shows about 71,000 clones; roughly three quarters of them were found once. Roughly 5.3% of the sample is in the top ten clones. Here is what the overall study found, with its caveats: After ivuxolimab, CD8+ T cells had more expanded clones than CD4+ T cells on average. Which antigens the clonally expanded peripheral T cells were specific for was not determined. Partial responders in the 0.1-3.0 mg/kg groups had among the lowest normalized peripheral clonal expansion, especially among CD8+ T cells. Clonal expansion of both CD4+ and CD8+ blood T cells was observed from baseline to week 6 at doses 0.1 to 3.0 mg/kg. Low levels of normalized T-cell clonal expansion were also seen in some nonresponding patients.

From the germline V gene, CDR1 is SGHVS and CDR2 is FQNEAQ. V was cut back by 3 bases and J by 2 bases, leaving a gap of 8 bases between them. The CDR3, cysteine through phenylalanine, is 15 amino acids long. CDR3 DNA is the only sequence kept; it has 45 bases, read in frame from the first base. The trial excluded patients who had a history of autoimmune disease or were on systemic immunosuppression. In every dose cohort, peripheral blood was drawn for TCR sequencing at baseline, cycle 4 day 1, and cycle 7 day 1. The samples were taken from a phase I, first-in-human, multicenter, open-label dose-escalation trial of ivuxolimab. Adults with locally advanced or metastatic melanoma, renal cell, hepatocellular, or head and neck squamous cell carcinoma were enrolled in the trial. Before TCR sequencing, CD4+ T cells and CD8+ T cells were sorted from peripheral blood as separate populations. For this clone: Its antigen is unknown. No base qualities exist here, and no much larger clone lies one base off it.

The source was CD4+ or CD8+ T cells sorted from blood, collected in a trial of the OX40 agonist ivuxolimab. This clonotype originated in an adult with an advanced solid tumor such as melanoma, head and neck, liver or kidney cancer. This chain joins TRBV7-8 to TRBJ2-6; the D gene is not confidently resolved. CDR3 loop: CASSLAPTGANVLTF. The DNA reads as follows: TGTGCCAGCAGCTTGGCCCCCACTGGGGCCAACGTCCTGACTTTC. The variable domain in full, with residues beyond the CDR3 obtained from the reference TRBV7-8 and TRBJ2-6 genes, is GAGVSQSPRYKVAKRGQDVALRCDPISGHVSLFWYQQALGQGPEFLTYFQNEAQLDKSGLPSDRFFAERPEGSVSTLKIQRTQQEDSAVYLCASSLAPTGANVLTFGAGSRLTVL.